Below, 29 T cell receptor beta chains from the same sample are listed, as sequenced in a study of blood T cells in healthy people across ages. A J-beta primer mix and a sample-barcoded 5' primer were used in a second PCR of roughly 6 to 11 cycles. TCRdb reprocessed the 5' RACE reads with MiXCR, giving one entry per CDR3 protein. This table has fewer than 1,200,000 distinct CDR3 sequences, 20% to 25% appearing once. This sample was shared with a second study, whose subject was T cells of mothers and their children.

Specimen: blood. The receptors here all came from a girl aged 2 to 9 in good health.

V usage is TRBV20-1 and J usage is TRBJ1-1; D perhaps matches TRBD1 (6 bases). CDR3 size: 16 residues. V was shortened by 4 bases and J by 2 bases, with 20 bases between the two germline ends. CDR1 is DFQATT and CDR2 is SNEGSKA in the germline V gene (reference sequence). This CDR3 is CSAKPLDRDTNTEAFF. CDR3 nucleotides: TGCAGTGCTAAACCCCTGGACCGGGACACAAACACTGAAGCTTTCTTT.

This clonotype was found a few times. The rearrangement joins TRBV28 to TRBJ2-7; TRBD1 agrees at 7 bases. V was pared by 6 bases and J by 1 base, with 9 bases of the junction left unmatched. The CDR3 runs 15 residues. Germline-derived CDR1 and CDR2 are MDHEN and SYDVKM. CDR3 nucleotides: TGTGCCAGCAGGCCCTGGACAGGAAGTTCCTACGAGCAGTACTTC. It specifies CASRPWTGSSYEQYF.

This clonotype was found a few times. The genes are TRBV29-1 and TRBJ2-3, with a weak D call TRBD2 (6 bases). V lost 2 bases and J 5 bases, leaving 11 bases between the germline ends. Germline lookup yields CDR1 SQVTM and CDR2 ANQGSEA. The CDR3 has 13 residues. CDR3 region: CSVERERLDTQYF. Here the CDR3 DNA reads TGCAGCGTTGAACGGGAGAGGCTAGATACGCAGTATTTT.

This clonotype appeared once. The chain carries TRBV13 and TRBJ2-1; perhaps TRBD1 as D (6 bases). Germline V lookup: CDR1 PRHDT, CDR2 FYEKMQ (reference sequence). This CDR3 is 16 amino acids long. V lost 5 bases and J lost 6, with 20 bases in between. The CDR3 DNA reads as TGTGCCAGCAGCCCGCGGACAGAAGGTGTAGGCAATGAGCAGTTCTTC. The encoded protein is CASSPRTEGVGNEQFF.

This clonotype has just one count. V and J are TRBV7-9 and TRBJ1-2; tentative D call: TRBD1 (6 bases). The germline V gene encodes CDR1 SEHNR and CDR2 FQNEAQ (reference sequence). The CDR3 length is 15 residues. The ends were cut back, 2 bases at V and 4 bases at J, with 14 bases in the middle. The CDR3 is CASSLLDSSVYGYTF. In nucleotides, the CDR3 is TGTGCCAGCAGCTTATTGGACAGCTCCGTCTATGGCTACACCTTC.

This clonotype has only a few counts. The chain has TRBV6-6 and TRBJ2-4, with D possibly being TRBD2 (5 bases). With 0 bases removed from V and 10 bases from J, the gap between germline ends came to 10 bases. This CDR3 contains 13 residues. Germline-derived CDR1 and CDR2 are MNHNY and SVGAGI (reference sequence). The CDR3 DNA reads TGTGCCAGCAGTTACTCCATAAGGGAGATTCAGTACTTC. This encodes CASSYSIREIQYF.

This clonotype was counted between two and nine times. The genes are TRBV29-1 and TRBJ2-2, with D possibly matching TRBD2 (6 bases). Trimming took off 8 bases at V and 0 bases at J, with 10 bases between the two ends. This CDR3 comprises 13 residues. Germline V gene sequence: CDR1 SQVTM, CDR2 ANQGSEA. Here the CDR3 reads CSSEGANTGELFF. CDR3 DNA: TGCAGCTCGGAGGGAGCGAACACCGGGGAGCTGTTTTTT.

This clonotype has more than one count but fewer than ten. The chain links TRBV11-2 to TRBJ1-2; 8 nucleotides agree with TRBD1. Germline lookup yields CDR1 SGHAT and CDR2 FQNNGV. V trimming: 4 bases; J trimming: 4 bases; junction bases outside the gene matches: 11. The CDR3 sequence is 16 residues long. CDR3 sequence (DNA): TGTGCCAGCAGCTCAAACCGGGACAGGCTCCTCTATGGCTACACCTTC. Translation gives CASSSNRDRLLYGYTF.

The chain recombines TRBV5-5 with TRBJ2-2; D is possibly TRBD1 or TRBD2 (5 bases each). This CDR3 region has 15 residues. Trimming took off 0 bases at V and 6 bases at J, with 12 bases between the two ends. Germline V gene lookup returns CDR1 SGHKS and CDR2 YYEKEE (reference sequence). CDR3 sequence reads: CASSLAGLGAGELFF. CDR3 bases: TGTGCCAGCAGCTTGGCCGGTTTGGGGGCCGGGGAGCTGTTTTTT.

The rearrangement uses TRBV6-9 and TRBJ2-7; the D is unclear. Trimming shortened V by 8 bases and J by 0 bases, and 17 bases separated the two germline ends. CDR3 size: 15 residues. The germline V gene encodes CDR1 MNHGY and CDR2 SVAAGI. The CDR3 reads CASVSRCRSSYEQYF. The CDR3 coding sequence is TGTGCCAGCGTCTCCCGATGTAGGAGCTCCTACGAGCAGTACTTC.

The rearrangement uses TRBV10-3 and TRBJ2-5; D remains unclear. Trimming took 5 bases from V and 4 from J, leaving 11 bases between them. This CDR3 has 13 residues. The V gene's germline CDR1 is ENHRY and CDR2 SYGVKD. In DNA, the CDR3 is TGTGCCATCAGTCATGAGGTATTAGAGACCCAGTACTTC. It encodes CAISHEVLETQYF.

Note on this clonotype: An end of the junction does not agree with germline; a read error may underlie this. The rearrangement joins TRBV5-1 to TRBJ2-3; D is unclear. Germline V gene sequence: CDR1 SGHRS, CDR2 YFSETQ. CDR3 length: 15 residues. The CDR3 region has the DNA TGCGCCGGCAGCTTTGGGCGCTCACGCACAGATACGCAGTACTTT. Translation gives CAGSFGRSRTDTQYF.

This clonotype has only a few counts. V usage is TRBV14 and J usage is TRBJ2-5; 8 nucleotides align to TRBD1. J was trimmed by 13 bases and V by 3 bases; bases with no gene match: 10. Germline CDR1 and CDR2: SGHDN and FVKESK. This CDR3 contains 13 residues. CDR3: CASSQGTWTGSYF. As DNA, the CDR3 is TGTGCCAGCAGCCAGGGGACGTGGACAGGGTCGTACTTC.

The chain combines TRBV11-2 with TRBJ2-2; 7 bases are shared with TRBD1. V gave up 5 bases and J gave up 2 bases; unmatched junction bases: 11. CDR1 and CDR2 from the germline V gene are SGHAT and FQNNGV. This CDR3 has 17 amino acids. The CDR3: CASSRTEGAINTGELFF. DNA of the CDR3: TGTGCCAGCAGCCGTACTGAGGGGGCTATAAACACCGGGGAGCTGTTTTTT. Full variable domain (rest looked up from reference TRBV11-2 and TRBJ2-2): EAGVAQSPRYKIIEKRQSVAFWCNPISGHATLYWYQQILGQGPKLLIQFQNNGVVDDSQLPKDRFSAERLKGVDSTLKIQPAKLEDSAVYLCASSRTEGAINTGELFFGEGSRLTVL.

The sample holds many counts of this clonotype. V is TRBV29-1 and J is TRBJ2-3; TRBD2 aligns across 10 bases. Germline loops: CDR1 SQVTM, CDR2 ANQGSEA. This CDR3 has 15 amino acids. V was clipped by 4 bases and J by 6 bases; unmatched bases: 10. Written as DNA, the CDR3 is TGCAGCGTTGCGGCACCAATGACTAGCGGGGATACGCAGTATTTT. Translated: CSVAAPMTSGDTQYF.

This clonotype came up a few times. The gene calls are TRBV29-1 and TRBJ1-4; perhaps TRBD1 as D (5 bases). Per the germline V gene, CDR1 is SQVTM and CDR2 is ANQGSEA. The CDR3 totals 12 residues. The ends were cut back, 5 bases at V and 6 bases at J, with 10 bases in the middle. DNA for the CDR3: TGCAGCGTTCGGGACGGATATGAAAAACTGTTTTTT. Its translation: CSVRDGYEKLFF.

This clonotype was seen more than once but under ten times. The chain recombines TRBV7-2 with TRBJ1-2; 8 bases map to TRBD1. Germline V lookup: CDR1 SGHTA, CDR2 FQGNSA. V was clipped by 5 bases and J by 8 bases; unmatched bases: 7. The CDR3 length is 13 residues. The CDR3 DNA sequence: TGTGCCAGCAGCGAAACAGGGGGATCGGGCTACACCTTC. It is translated as CASSETGGSGYTF.

The CDR3 loop reads CASSYGLPYNEQFF. The CDR3 DNA reads as TGTGCCAGCAGTTACGGCTTGCCTTACAATGAGCAGTTCTTC. The chain employs TRBV6-5 and TRBJ2-1; D ambiguous. In germline, CDR1 is MNHEY, CDR2 SVGAGI. Between the trimmed V and J ends, which lost 2 bases and 4 bases, there was a span of 9 bases. CDR3 length: 14 amino acids.

This chain uses TRBV20-1 with TRBJ2-4, with 11 positions matching TRBD2. This CDR3 is built from 15 residues. Germline V gene sequence: CDR1 DFQATT, CDR2 SNEGSKA (reference sequence). V was clipped by 6 bases and J by 10 bases; unmatched bases: 14. The CDR3 DNA sequence: TGCAGTGCACGACCACTAGCGGGAGTTCTAGAGATTCAGTACTTC. The encoded protein is CSARPLAGVLEIQYF.

This clonotype was counted only a few times. CDR3 nucleotides: TGTGCCAGCAGTCTAAGGACAGGGGGCCACCAAGAGACCCAGTACTTC. Translating it yields CASSLRTGGHQETQYF. This rearrangement joins TRBV12-3 or TRBV12-4 to TRBJ2-5, with 11 nucleotides matching TRBD1. The CDR3 consists of 16 residues. Trimming removed 5 bases from V and 0 bases from J; junction bases left unmatched: 5.

This clonotype was counted between two and nine times. Lacking the conserved final phenylalanine or tryptophan, this CDR3 likely reflects a read error. This chain links TRBV15 with TRBJ2-1, with 7 bases aligning to TRBD2. The CDR3 runs 14 residues. After removal of 7 bases from V and 7 bases from J, the junction contained 10 bases not matched to a gene. In germline, CDR1 is LNHNV, CDR2 YYDKDF (reference sequence). The CDR3 spells CATNPGLSENEQFL. DNA of the CDR3: TGTGCCACCAACCCGGGACTATCGGAGAATGAGCAGTTCCTC.

In this sample, this clonotype turned up a few times. V and J are TRBV15 and TRBJ2-7; TRBD2 might be the D (5 bases). This CDR3 has 12 residues. V lost 4 bases and J 11 bases, leaving 15 bases between the germline ends. Per the germline V gene, CDR1 is LNHNV and CDR2 is YYDKDF (reference sequence). The CDR3: CATSISILAEYF. In DNA form, the CDR3 reads TGTGCCACCAGCATTTCTATCCTAGCCGAGTACTTC.

This clonotype appeared a few times. CDR3 protein: CASSPTPGTSETQYF. The DNA of the CDR3 is TGCGCCAGCAGCCCAACCCCCGGGACTAGTGAGACCCAGTACTTC. This chain uses TRBV5-1 with TRBJ2-5; 8 bases map to TRBD2. Germline V CDR1 and CDR2: SGHRS, YFSETQ. Germline trimming cut 4 bases from V and 5 bases from J; bases unmatched to any gene: 10. The CDR3 sequence is 15 residues long.

The chain joins TRBV28 to TRBJ2-5, with D hard to call. The germline V gene has CDR1 MDHEN and CDR2 SYDVKM. CDR3 length: 15 residues. Trimming left V 3 bases short and J 3 bases short, with 14 bases between. The CDR3 DNA reads as TGTGCCAGCAGTTTCGGACGCCCGCAGGAAGAGACCCAGTACTTC. This codes for CASSFGRPQEETQYF. Together with reference TRBV28 and TRBJ2-5, the CDR3 gives the full variable domain: DVKVTQSSRYLVKRTGEKVFLECVQDMDHENMFWYRQDPGLGLRLIYFSYDVKMKEKGDIPEGYSVSREKKERFSLILESASTNQTSMYLCASSFGRPQEETQYFGPGTRLLVL.

The sample holds one count of this clonotype. V usage is TRBV6-4 and J usage is TRBJ2-5, with D perhaps matching TRBD2 (6 bases). The DNA end lines up better with TRBJ2-1; the J call may be wrong. The CDR3 loop spans 14 amino acids. CDR1 is MRHNA and CDR2 is SNTAGT in the germline V gene. The CDR3 DNA is TGTGCCAGCAGTGGTACGCGGGGACACAATGAGCAGTTCTTC. Translating it yields CASSGTRGHNEQFF.

This clonotype showed up just a few times. The chain recombines TRBV15 with TRBJ2-5; D might be TRBD1 (5 bases). The DNA end favors TRBJ2-1, so the J call may be wrong. Germline V gives CDR1 LNHNV, CDR2 YYDKDF (reference sequence). The CDR3 contains 15 residues. The CDR3 DNA follows: TGTGCCACCAGCAGAGATGGGGCGGTATACAATGAGCAGTTCTTC. Residues: CATSRDGAVYNEQFF.

A few counts support this clonotype. This chain connects TRBV15 to TRBJ2-7; D remains unclear. This CDR3 has 15 residues. The V and J ends lost 0 bases and 0 bases respectively, with 9 bases between them. Per the germline V gene, CDR1 is LNHNV and CDR2 is YYDKDF (reference sequence). CDR3 nucleotide sequence: TGTGCCACCAGCAGAGATATGGCCAGCTCCTACGAGCAGTACTTC. It codes for CATSRDMASSYEQYF.

V gene TRBV2 combines with J gene TRBJ2-1; D tentatively fits TRBD1 or TRBD2 (6 bases each). V shed 3 bases and J shed 4 bases, with 13 bases lying between them. CDR1 and CDR2 (germline): SNHLY, FYNNEI. The CDR3 is 15 amino acids. The CDR3, as DNA: TGTGCCAGCAGTGATCAGCGGAGGGGGTACAATGAGCAGTTCTTC. Residues: CASSDQRRGYNEQFF.

There are many counts of this clonotype. V usage is TRBV28 and J usage is TRBJ2-5; D possibly matches TRBD1 or TRBD2 (5 bases each). Germline V gene lookup returns CDR1 MDHEN and CDR2 SYDVKM. Trimming removed 9 bases from V and 2 bases from J, with 25 bases in between. This CDR3 contains 17 residues. DNA for the CDR3: TGTGCCAGTTGTAGGTCCATGGGGACCACCTTACAAGAGACCCAGTACTTC. It encodes CASCRSMGTTLQETQYF.